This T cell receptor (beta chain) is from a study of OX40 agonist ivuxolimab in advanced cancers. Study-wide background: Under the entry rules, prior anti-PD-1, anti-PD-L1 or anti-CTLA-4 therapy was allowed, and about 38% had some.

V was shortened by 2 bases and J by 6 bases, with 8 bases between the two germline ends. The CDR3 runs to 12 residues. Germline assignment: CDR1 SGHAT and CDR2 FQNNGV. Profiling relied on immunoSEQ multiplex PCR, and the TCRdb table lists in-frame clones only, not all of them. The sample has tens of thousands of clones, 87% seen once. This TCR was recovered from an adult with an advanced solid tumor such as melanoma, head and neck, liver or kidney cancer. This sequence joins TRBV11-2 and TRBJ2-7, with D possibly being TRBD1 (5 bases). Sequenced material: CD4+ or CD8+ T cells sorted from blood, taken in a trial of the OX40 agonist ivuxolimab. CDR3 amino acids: CASSLKGLEQYV. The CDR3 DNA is TGTGCCAGCAGCTTAAAGGGGCTCGAGCAGTACGTC.